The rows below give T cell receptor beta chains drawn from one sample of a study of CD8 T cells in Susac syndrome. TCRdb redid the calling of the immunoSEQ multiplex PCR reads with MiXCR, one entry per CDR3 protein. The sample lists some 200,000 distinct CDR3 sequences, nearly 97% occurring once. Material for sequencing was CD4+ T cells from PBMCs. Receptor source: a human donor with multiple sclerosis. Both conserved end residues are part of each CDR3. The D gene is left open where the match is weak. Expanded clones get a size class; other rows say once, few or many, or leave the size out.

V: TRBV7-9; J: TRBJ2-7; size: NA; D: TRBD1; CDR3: CASSLTYRGNEQYF; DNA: TGTGCCAGCAGCTTAACGTACAGGGGGAACGAGCAGTACTTC
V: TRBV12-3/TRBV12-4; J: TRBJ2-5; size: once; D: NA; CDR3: CASSLAANQETQYF; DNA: TGTGCCAGCAGTTTAGCAGCGAACCAAGAGACCCAGTACTTC
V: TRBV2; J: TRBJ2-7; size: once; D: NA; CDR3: CASGGTVAYEQYF; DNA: TGTGCCAGCGGAGGGACAGTCGCCTACGAGCAGTACTTC
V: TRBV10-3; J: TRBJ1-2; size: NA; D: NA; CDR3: CAISEKFGRQNLHYGYTF; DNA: TGTGCCATCAGTGAGAAGTTCGGGCGGCAAAACCTACACTATGGCTACACCTTC
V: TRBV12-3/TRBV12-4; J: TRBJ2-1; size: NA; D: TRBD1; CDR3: CASGPGQGRGEQFF; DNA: TGTGCCAGCGGACCGGGACAGGGTAGAGGTGAGCAGTTCTTC
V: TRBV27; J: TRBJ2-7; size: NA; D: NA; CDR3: CASGSSVFPYEQYF; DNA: TGTGCCAGCGGGAGTAGCGTTTTTCCCTACGAGCAGTACTTC
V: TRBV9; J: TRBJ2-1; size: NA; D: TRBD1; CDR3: CASSVPRTGVNEQFF; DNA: TGTGCCAGCAGCGTACCAAGGACAGGGGTGAATGAGCAGTTCTTC
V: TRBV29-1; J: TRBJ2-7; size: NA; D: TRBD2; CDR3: CSVGRTSGTYEQYF; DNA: TGCAGCGTTGGAAGGACTAGCGGGACCTACGAGCAGTACTTC
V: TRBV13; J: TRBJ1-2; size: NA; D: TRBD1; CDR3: CASSSAGTGIIYGYTF; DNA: TGTGCCAGCAGCTCAGCCGGGACAGGGATTATCTATGGCTACACCTTC
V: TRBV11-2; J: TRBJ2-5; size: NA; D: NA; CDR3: CASSLRGGARPGETQYF; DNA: TGTGCCAGCAGCTTACGGGGCGGGGCGAGGCCCGGGGAGACCCAGTACTTC
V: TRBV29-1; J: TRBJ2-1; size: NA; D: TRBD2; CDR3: CSGGLGTYNEQFF; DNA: TGCAGCGGGGGACTAGGGACATACAATGAGCAGTTCTTC
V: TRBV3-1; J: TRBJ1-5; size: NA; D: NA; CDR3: CASSRDHNQPQHF; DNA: TGTGCCAGCAGCCGGGACCACAATCAGCCCCAGCATTTT
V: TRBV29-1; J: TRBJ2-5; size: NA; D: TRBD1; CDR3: CSVEDLRGTQETQYF; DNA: TGCAGCGTTGAAGACCTCAGGGGGACCCAAGAGACCCAGTACTTC
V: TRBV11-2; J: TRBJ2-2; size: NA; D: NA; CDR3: CASSFSPVGELFF; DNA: TGTGCCAGCAGCTTTTCCCCCGTTGGGGAGCTGTTTTTT
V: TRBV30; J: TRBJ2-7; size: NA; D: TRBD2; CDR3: CAWRRTSEGEQYF; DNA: TGTGCCTGGAGGAGGACTAGCGAGGGCGAGCAGTACTTC
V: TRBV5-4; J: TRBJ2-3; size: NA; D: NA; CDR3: CASSSPGGLTTDTQYF; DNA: TGTGCCAGCAGCTCCCCAGGGGGGCTGACGACAGATACGCAGTATTTT
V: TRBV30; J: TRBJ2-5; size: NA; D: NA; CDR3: CAWDPGEGSQYF; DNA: TGTGCCTGGGACCCGGGTGAAGGGTCCCAGTACTTC
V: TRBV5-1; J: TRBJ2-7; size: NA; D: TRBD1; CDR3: CASSVTGAQGHEQYF; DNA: TGCGCCAGCAGCGTAACAGGGGCCCAAGGCCACGAGCAGTACTTC
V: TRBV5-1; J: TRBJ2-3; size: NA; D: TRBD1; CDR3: CASSLAGQGTSTDTQYF; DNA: TGCGCCAGCAGCTTGGCGGGACAGGGAACTAGCACAGATACGCAGTATTTT
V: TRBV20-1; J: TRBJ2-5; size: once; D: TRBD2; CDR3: CSARAGSGRGQETQYF; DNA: TGCAGTGCTAGAGCGGGTAGCGGGAGAGGGCAAGAGACCCAGTACTTC
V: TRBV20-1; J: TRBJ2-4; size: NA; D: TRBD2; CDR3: CSAFRLAGRGNIQYF; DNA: TGCAGTGCCTTTAGGCTAGCGGGAAGAGGAAACATTCAGTACTTC
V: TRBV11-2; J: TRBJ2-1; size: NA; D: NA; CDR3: CASSLDSDEQFF; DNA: TGTGCCAGCAGCTTAGACTCTGATGAGCAGTTCTTC
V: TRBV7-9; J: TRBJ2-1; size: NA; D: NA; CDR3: CASSLLSAVYNEQFF; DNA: TGTGCCAGCAGCTTATTGAGCGCGGTGTACAATGAGCAGTTCTTC
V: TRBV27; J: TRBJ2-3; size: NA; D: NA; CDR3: CASSPTVGTSADTQYF; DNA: TGTGCCAGCAGTCCCACGGTCGGAACTAGTGCAGATACGCAGTATTTT
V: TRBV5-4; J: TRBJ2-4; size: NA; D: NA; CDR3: CASSSPASHQYF; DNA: TGTGCCAGCAGCTCACCCGCATCCCATCAGTACTTC
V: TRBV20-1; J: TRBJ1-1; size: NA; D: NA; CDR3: CSAIGPLRGREAFF; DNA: TGCAGTGCTATCGGCCCTCTACGGGGTCGTGAAGCTTTCTTT
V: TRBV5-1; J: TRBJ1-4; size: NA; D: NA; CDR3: CASSLDGAPNEKLFF; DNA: TGCGCCAGCAGCTTGGACGGTGCTCCCAATGAAAAACTGTTTTTT
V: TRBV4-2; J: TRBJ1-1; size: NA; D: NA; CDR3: CASSQVMFGGEAFF; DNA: TGTGCCAGCAGCCAAGTGATGTTTGGGGGGGAAGCTTTCTTT
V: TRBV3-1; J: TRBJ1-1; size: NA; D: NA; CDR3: CASSQEKTGRDEAFF; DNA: TGTGCCAGCAGCCAAGAGAAAACAGGGAGGGATGAAGCTTTCTTT
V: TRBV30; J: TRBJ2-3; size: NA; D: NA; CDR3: CAWSVGRSGDTQYF; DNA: TGTGCCTGGAGTGTGGGAAGAAGTGGTGATACGCAGTATTTT
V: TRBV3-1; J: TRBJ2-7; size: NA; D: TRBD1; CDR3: CASSHGTGISRTYEQYF; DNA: TGTGCCAGCAGCCACGGGACAGGGATTAGTAGGACCTACGAGCAGTACTTC
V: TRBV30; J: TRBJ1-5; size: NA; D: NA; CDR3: CAWSRGRTDNQPQHF; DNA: TGTGCCTGGTCTAGGGGACGGACAGACAATCAGCCCCAGCATTTT
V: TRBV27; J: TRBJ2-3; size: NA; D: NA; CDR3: CASSSFSSGTSTDTQYF; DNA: TGTGCCAGCAGTTCCTTTTCCAGCGGAACTAGCACAGATACGCAGTATTTT
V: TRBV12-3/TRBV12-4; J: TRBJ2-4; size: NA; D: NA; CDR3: CASTNSPGAEQYF; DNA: TGTGCCAGCACTAACTCCCCTGGGGCTGAGCAGTACTTC
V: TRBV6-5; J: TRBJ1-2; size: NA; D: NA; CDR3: CASSYRGQYGYTF; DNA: TGTGCCAGCAGTTACCGGGGGCAGTATGGCTACACCTTC
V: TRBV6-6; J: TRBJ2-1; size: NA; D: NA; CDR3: CASSPRLLREQFF; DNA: TGTGCCAGCAGTCCCCGCCTGCTAAGGGAGCAGTTCTTC
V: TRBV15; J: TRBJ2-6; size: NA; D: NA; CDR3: CATSRDLSASGANVLTF; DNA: TGTGCCACCAGCAGAGATCTTAGCGCGTCTGGGGCCAACGTCCTGACTTTC
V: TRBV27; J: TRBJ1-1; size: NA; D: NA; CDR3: CASSSTRVTDEAFF; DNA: TGTGCCAGCAGTTCAACACGGGTGACTGATGAAGCTTTCTTT
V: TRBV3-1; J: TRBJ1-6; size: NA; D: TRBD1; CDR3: CASSHLGQGGNSPLHF; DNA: TGTGCCAGCAGCCACCTCGGACAGGGGGGCAATTCACCCCTCCACTTT
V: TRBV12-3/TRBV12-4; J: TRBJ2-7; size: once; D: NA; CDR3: CASSLASVRQYF; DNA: TGTGCCAGCAGTTTAGCGTCCGTACGGCAGTACTTC
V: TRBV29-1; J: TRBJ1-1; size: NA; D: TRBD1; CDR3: CSVVTGAVEAFF; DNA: TGCAGCGTTGTAACAGGGGCGGTTGAAGCTTTCTTT
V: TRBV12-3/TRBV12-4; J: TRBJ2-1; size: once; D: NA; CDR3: CASSLSPLSSYNEQFF; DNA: TGTGCCAGCAGTTTATCTCCATTGAGCTCCTACAATGAGCAGTTCTTC
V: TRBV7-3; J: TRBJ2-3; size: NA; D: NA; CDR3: CASSLHRDSTDTQYF; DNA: TGTGCCAGCAGCCTTCACAGGGATTCCACAGATACGCAGTATTTT
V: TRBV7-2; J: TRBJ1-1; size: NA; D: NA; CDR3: CASSPRRAEAFF; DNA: TGTGCCAGCAGCCCACGTAGGGCTGAAGCTTTCTTT
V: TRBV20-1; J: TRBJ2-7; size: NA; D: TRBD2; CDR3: CSAGTSGRGDYEQYF; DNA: TGCAGTGCCGGGACTAGCGGGAGAGGTGATTACGAGCAGTACTTC
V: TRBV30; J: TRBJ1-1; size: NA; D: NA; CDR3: CAWSATPNTEAFF; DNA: TGTGCCTGGAGTGCAACACCGAACACTGAAGCTTTCTTT
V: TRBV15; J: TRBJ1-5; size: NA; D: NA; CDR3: CATSTGGGGPQHF; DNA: TGTGCCACCAGCACCGGCGGGGGGGGGCCCCAGCATTTT
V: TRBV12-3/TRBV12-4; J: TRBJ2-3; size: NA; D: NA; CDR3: CASSRHTDTQYF; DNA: TGTGCCAGCAGCCGCCACACAGATACGCAGTATTTT
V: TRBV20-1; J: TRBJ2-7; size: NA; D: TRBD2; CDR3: CSARDRSASGRSYEQYF; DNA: TGCAGTGCTAGAGATCGTTCGGCTAGCGGACGATCCTACGAGCAGTACTTC
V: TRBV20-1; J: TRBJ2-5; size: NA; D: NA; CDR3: CSAPVETQYF; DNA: TGCAGTGCCCCCGTTGAGACCCAGTACTTC
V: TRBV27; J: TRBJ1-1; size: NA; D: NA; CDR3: CASSFYLGRTEAFF; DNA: TGTGCCAGCAGTTTCTATTTGGGAAGGACTGAAGCTTTCTTT
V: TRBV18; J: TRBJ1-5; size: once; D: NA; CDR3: CASSRDGMGNQPQHF; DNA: TGTGCCAGCTCACGGGACGGGATGGGCAATCAGCCCCAGCATTTT
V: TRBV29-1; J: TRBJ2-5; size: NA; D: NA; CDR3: CSFNSGLETQYF; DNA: TGCAGCTTTAACAGTGGATTGGAGACCCAGTACTTC
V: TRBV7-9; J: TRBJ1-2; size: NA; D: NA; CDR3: CASSSNTGYTF; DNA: TGTGCCAGCAGCTCCAATACAGGCTACACCTTC
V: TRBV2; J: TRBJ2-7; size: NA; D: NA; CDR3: CASSDDEQYF; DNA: TGTGCCAGCAGTGATGACGAGCAGTACTTC
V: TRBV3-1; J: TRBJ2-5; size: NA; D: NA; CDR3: CASSQRQAWGTQYF; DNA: TGTGCCAGCAGCCAGAGACAGGCGTGGGGGACCCAGTACTTC
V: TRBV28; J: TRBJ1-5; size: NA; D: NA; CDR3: CASSSGTSGRPQHF; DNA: TGTGCCAGCAGTTCCGGGACCTCTGGTCGGCCCCAGCATTTT